This TCR beta chain derives from a study of blood T cell repertoires in COVID-19. Looking at the study overall: Acute and convalescent COVID-19 samples came from the United States, Italy and Spain. The cDNA or gDNA used as material had been derived from T cells, B-cell-depleted T cells, or PBMCs.

Germline lookup yields CDR1 LNHDA and CDR2 SQIVND (reference sequence). V lost 5 bases to trimming and J lost 5 bases, with 11 bases between them. The CDR3 runs 13 residues. The participants were between roughly 18 and 90 years old and came from some 23 US areas. Clones were sequenced by immunoSEQ multiplex PCR, and TCRdb holds only the in-frame ones, with some missing. Of about 400,000 clones in the sample, roughly 87% were seen once. This rearrangement joins TRBV19 to TRBJ2-3, with a weak D call TRBD1 (5 bases). The receptor comes from a woman in her 30s who had recovered from COVID-19. Sample: PBMCs or T cells enriched from blood (not recorded which). CDR3 in amino acids: CASSAAQGDTQYF. CDR3 coding DNA: TGTGCCAGTAGTGCAGCCCAGGGAGATACGCAGTATTTT.